These 3 T cell receptor beta chains were sequenced from one sample in a study of Ad26.COV2.S vaccination and SARS-CoV-2 variants. Regarding treatment: 15 to 20 received Ad26.COV2.S at low or high dose, single or two shots; about five received placebo; per-sample allocation not given. It was on day 63 after the first vaccine or placebo injection that samples were taken. Only in-frame clones appear in the TCRdb table, and some are missing; sequencing was by immunoSEQ multiplex PCR. The data hold some 450,000 clones, with about 90% observed a single time. Specimen: peripheral blood, collected in a trial of Ad26.COV2.S vaccine versus placebo. The receptors come from a person between 18 and 59 years old who received the Ad26.COV2.S COVID-19 vaccine or a placebo.

The chain couples TRBV5-1 to TRBJ2-2, with D perhaps TRBD1 (5 bases). CDR1 is SGHRS, CDR2 YFSETQ, per germline. The CDR3 covers 12 residues. The V gene lost 4 bases and the J gene lost 5 bases, with 6 bases spanning the gap. Here the CDR3 reads CASSQGTGELFF. CDR3 DNA: TGCGCCAGCAGCCAGGGAACCGGGGAGCTGTTTTTT.

The J gene is TRBJ2-1, the V gene TRBV24-1; D may be TRBD1 (8 bases). V was pared by 2 bases and J by 10 bases, with 20 bases between. From germline, CDR1 is KGHDR and CDR2 SFDVKD. The CDR3 covers 16 residues. The CDR3 DNA reads as TGTGCCACCAGTGATTCCTACAGGGGGACTAACGACGAGCAGTTCTTC. It codes for CATSDSYRGTNDEQFF.

The chain joins TRBV7-2 to TRBJ2-3, with D perhaps matching TRBD2 (6 bases). From germline, CDR1 is SGHTA and CDR2 FQGNSA. V was pared by 5 bases and J by 9 bases, with 21 bases between. The CDR3 is 15 residues long. CDR3 loop: CASSPPSRELRTQYF. CDR3 nucleotide sequence: TGTGCCAGCAGCCCCCCCTCTCGGGAGTTAAGGACGCAGTATTTT.